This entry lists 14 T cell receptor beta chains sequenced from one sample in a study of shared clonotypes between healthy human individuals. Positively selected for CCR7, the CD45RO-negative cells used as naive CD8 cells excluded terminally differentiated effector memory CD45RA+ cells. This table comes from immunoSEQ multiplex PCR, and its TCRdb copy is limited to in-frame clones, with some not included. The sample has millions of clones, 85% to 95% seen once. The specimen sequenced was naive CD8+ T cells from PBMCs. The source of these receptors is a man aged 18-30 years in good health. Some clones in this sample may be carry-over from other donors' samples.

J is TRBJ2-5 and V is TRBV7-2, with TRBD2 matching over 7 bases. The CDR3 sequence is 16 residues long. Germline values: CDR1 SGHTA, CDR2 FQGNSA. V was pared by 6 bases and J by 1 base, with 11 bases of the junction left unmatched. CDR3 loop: CASRGREGPLQETQYF. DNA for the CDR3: TGTGCCAGCAGAGGGAGGGAGGGGCCCCTCCAAGAGACCCAGTACTTC. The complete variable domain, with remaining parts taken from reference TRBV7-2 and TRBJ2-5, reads GAGVSQSPSNKVTEKGKDVELRCDPISGHTALYWYRQSLGQGLEFLIYFQGNSAPDKSGLPSDRFSAERTGGSVSTLTIQRTQQEDSAVYLCASRGREGPLQETQYFGPGTRLLVL.

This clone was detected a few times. The CDR3 DNA reads TGTGCCAGCAGCCACGTTACAGAGAACACTGAAGCTTTCTTT. As protein: CASSHVTENTEAFF. The genes are TRBV4-2 and TRBJ1-1; D not certain. Per the germline V gene, CDR1 is LGHNA and CDR2 is YNFKEQ. The CDR3 sequence is 14 residues long. V gave up 3 bases and J gave up 1 base, with 9 bases separating them.

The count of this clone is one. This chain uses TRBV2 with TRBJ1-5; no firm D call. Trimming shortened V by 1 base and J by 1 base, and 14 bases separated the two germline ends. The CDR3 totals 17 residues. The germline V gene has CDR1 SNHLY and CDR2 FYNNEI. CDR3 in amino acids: CASSEESPKWSNQPQHF. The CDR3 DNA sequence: TGTGCCAGCAGTGAAGAGTCTCCCAAATGGAGCAATCAGCCCCAGCATTTT. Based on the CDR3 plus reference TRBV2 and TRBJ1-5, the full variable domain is EPEVTQTPSHQVTQMGQEVILRCVPISNHLYFYWYRQILGQKVEFLVSFYNNEISEKSEIFDDQFSVERPDGSNFTLKIRSTKLEDSAMYFCASSEESPKWSNQPQHFGDGTRLSIL.

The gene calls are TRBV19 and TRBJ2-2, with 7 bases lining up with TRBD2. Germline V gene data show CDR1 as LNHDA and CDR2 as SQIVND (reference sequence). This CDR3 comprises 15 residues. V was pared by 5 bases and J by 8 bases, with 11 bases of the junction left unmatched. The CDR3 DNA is TGTGCCAGTAGTCCCGCGGGAGAGCTTTGGGGGGAGCTGTTTTTT. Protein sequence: CASSPAGELWGELFF. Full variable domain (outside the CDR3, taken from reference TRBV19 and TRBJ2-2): DGGITQSPKYLFRKEGQNVTLSCEQNLNHDAMYWYRQDPGQGLRLIYYSQIVNDFQKGDIAEGYSVSREKKESFPLTVTSAQKNPTAFYLCASSPAGELWGELFFGEGSRLTVL.

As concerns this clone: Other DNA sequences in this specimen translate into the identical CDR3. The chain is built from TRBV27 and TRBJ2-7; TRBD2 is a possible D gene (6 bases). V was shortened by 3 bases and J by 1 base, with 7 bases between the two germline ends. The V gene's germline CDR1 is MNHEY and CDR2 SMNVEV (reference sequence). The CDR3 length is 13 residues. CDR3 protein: CASSLAGSYEQYF. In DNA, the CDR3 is TGTGCCAGCAGTTTGGCGGGATCCTACGAGCAGTACTTC.

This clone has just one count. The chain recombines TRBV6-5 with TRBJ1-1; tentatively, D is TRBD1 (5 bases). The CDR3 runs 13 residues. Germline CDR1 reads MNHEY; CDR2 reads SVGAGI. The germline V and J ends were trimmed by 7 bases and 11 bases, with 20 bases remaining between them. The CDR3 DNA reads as TGTGCCAGCACCGGGGGGGGACCCGGGGCGGCTTTCTTT. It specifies CASTGGGPGAAFF.

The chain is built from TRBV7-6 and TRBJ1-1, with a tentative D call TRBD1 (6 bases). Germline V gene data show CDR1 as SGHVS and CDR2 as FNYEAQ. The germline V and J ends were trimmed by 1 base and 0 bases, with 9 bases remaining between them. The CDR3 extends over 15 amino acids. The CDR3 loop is CASSLERGVNTEAFF. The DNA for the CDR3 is TGTGCCAGCAGCTTAGAGAGGGGGGTGAACACTGAAGCTTTCTTT.

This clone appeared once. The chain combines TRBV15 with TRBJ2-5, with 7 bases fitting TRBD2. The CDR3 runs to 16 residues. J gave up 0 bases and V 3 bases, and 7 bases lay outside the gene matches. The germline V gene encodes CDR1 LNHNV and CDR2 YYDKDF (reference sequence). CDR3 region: CATSRGEGLYQETQYF. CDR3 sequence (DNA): TGTGCCACCAGCAGGGGGGAGGGGCTGTACCAAGAGACCCAGTACTTC.

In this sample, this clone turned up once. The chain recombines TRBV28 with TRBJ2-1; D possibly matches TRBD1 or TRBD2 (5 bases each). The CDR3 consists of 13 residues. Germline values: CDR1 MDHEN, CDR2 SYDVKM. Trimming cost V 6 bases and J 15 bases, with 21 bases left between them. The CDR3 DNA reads TGTGCCAGCAGCCTCTTCGGGGCTCCCTTTTTGTTCTTC. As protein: CASSLFGAPFLFF. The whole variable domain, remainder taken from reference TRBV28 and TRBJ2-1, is DVKVTQSSRYLVKRTGEKVFLECVQDMDHENMFWYRQDPGLGLRLIYFSYDVKMKEKGDIPEGYSVSREKKERFSLILESASTNQTSMYLCASSLFGAPFLFFGPGTRLTVL.

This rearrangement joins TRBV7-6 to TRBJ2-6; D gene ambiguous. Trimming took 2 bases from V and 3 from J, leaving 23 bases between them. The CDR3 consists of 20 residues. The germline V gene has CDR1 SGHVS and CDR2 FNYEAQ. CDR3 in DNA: TGTGCCAGCAGCTTAACGGAGTTTTATGAGTTTGGTGGTGGGGCCAACGTCCTGACTTTC. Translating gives CASSLTEFYEFGGGANVLTF.

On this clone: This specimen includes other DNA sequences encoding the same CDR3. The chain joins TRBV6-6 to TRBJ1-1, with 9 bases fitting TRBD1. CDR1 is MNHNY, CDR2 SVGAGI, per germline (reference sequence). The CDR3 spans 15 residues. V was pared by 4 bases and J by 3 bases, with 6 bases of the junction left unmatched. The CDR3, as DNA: TGTGCCAGCAGTTCTTGGACAGGGGAAGACACTGAAGCTTTCTTT. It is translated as CASSSWTGEDTEAFF.

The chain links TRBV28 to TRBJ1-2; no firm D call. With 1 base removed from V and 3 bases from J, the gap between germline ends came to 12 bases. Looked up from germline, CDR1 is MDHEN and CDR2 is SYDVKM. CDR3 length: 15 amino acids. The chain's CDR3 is CASSLLRNPDYGYTF. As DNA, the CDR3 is TGTGCCAGCAGTTTATTAAGGAACCCTGACTATGGCTACACCTTC.

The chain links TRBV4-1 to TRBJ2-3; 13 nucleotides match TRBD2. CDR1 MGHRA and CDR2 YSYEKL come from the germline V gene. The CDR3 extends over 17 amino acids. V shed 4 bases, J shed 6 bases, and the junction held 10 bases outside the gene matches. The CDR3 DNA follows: TGCGCCAGCAGCCCTCTCCGGACTAGCGGGAGTGGTGATACGCAGTATTTT. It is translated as CASSPLRTSGSGDTQYF.

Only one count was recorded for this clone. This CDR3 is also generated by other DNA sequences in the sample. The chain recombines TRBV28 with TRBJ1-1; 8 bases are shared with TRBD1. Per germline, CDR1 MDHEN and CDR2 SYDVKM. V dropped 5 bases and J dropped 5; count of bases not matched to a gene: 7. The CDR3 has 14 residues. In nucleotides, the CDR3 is TGTGCCAGCAGTCCAGGGACAGGCCGGACTGAAGCTTTCTTT. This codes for CASSPGTGRTEAFF.